A selection of T cell receptor beta chains follows, all from one sample in a study of blood T cell repertoires in COVID-19. Sequenced by immunoSEQ multiplex PCR; TCRdb stores in-frame clones only, minus some. Among some 240,000 clones listed, over 70% were seen once. The sequencing input was peripheral blood. The receptor source for this set is a woman aged 70-85 years with acute or convalescent COVID-19. Each CDR3 is given with its conserved first and last residue. D genes are given only for firm matches. Expanded clones get a size class; other rows say once, few or many, or leave the size out.

>NA|TRBD1|TRBJ2-7|TRBV19|13
TGTGCCAGTCGGGACAGTACGGGATACGAGCAGTACTTC
CASRDSTGYEQYF
>NA|TRBD1|TRBJ1-6|TRBV30|13
TGTGCCTGGGCGGGACAGGGAAATTCACCCCTCCACTTT
CAWAGQGNSPLHF
>once|NA|TRBJ1-1|TRBV15|12
TGTGCCACCAGCAGAGAAGGGGGATCGGCTTTCTTT
CATSREGGSAFF
>NA|NA|TRBJ2-3|TRBV29-1|12
TGCAGCCACCAGAGGGGCACAGATACGCAGTATTTT
CSHQRGTDTQYF
>NA|NA|TRBJ2-1|TRBV5-1|14
TGCGCCAGCAGCTTGGTTCTTGGTGCGAATGAGCAGTTCTTC
CASSLVLGANEQFF
>NA|NA|TRBJ2-3|TRBV4-1|14
TGCGCCAGCAGCCAAGATCCGAGGCCAGATACGCAGTATTTT
CASSQDPRPDTQYF
>once|NA|TRBJ1-5|TRBV18|13
TGTGCCAGCTCATCGCAGGCGAGCCAGCCCCAGCATTTT
CASSSQASQPQHF
>NA|NA|TRBJ2-3|TRBV7-2|15
TGTGCCAGCAGCTTAGTCTCCAGCGGAACAGATACGCAGTATTTT
CASSLVSSGTDTQYF
>once|TRBD1|TRBJ1-1|TRBV29-1|11
TGCAGCGCGGACAGGGGGGCCGAAGCTTTCTTT
CSADRGAEAFF
>NA|NA|TRBJ2-1|TRBV6-2/TRBV6-3|12
TGTGCCAGCAGTTGGACTGCCAATGAGCAGTTCTTC
CASSWTANEQFF
>few|NA|TRBJ1-4|TRBV30|15
TGTGCCTGGAGTCCCCCGGGTGCAACTAATGAAAAACTGTTTTTT
CAWSPPGATNEKLFF
>NA|TRBD2|TRBJ2-7|TRBV2|15
TGTGCCAGCAGTACGACTAGCGCCTTATCCTACGAGCAGTACTTC
CASSTTSALSYEQYF
>NA|TRBD1|TRBJ1-2|TRBV19|17
TGTGCCAGTAGTCCGTACGGACAGGGGACTTCCCTCCGGGGCTACACCTTC
CASSPYGQGTSLRGYTF
>few|NA|TRBJ1-5|TRBV14|14
TGTGCCAGCCCACGTCCAGGGTCCAATCAGCCCCAGCATTTT
CASPRPGSNQPQHF
>NA|TRBD2|TRBJ2-1|TRBV3-1/TRBV3-2|16
TGTGCCAGCAGCCAAGATCCAGCGGGGGGTTTTAATGAGCAGTTCTTC
CASSQDPAGGFNEQFF
>NA|NA|TRBJ2-3|TRBV11-2|13
TGTGCCAGCAGCTTAGATCTAGCAGATACGCAGTATTTT
CASSLDLADTQYF
>NA|NA|TRBJ1-5|TRBV5-6|15
TGTGCCAGCAGCCAACGTACAGGGAAGGTTCAGCCCCAGCATTTT
CASSQRTGKVQPQHF
>NA|TRBD2|TRBJ2-5|TRBV5-7|18
TGTGCCAGCAGTTCGAAAAGGAGCCTAGCGGGGGGCGGGGAGACCCAGTACTTC
CASSSKRSLAGGGETQYF
>NA|TRBD1|TRBJ1-2|TRBV3-1/TRBV3-2|18
TGTGCCAGCAGCCAATTTTCGAACAGGGGGCGACCGACCTATGGCTACACCTTC
CASSQFSNRGRPTYGYTF
>NA|TRBD2|TRBJ2-1|TRBV10-1|15
TGCGCCAGCAGTGAGTTCGCGGGGGGGCAGGATGAGCAGTTCTTC
CASSEFAGGQDEQFF
>NA|NA|TRBJ2-2|TRBV6-5|15
TGTGCCAGCAGCCAGGGGTGGTTTAACACCGGGGAGCTGTTTTTT
CASSQGWFNTGELFF
>NA|NA|TRBJ2-5|TRBV19|14
TGTGCCAGTAGAACCGAAGGGGCAATGAAGACCCAGTACTTC
CASRTEGAMKTQYF
>NA|NA|TRBJ2-3|TRBV20-1|14
TGCAGTGCTAGTCCAGGGGCTGGCACAGATACGCAGTATTTT
CSASPGAGTDTQYF
>NA|TRBD1|TRBJ2-1|TRBV29-1|15
TGCAGCGTGGTACCCGGGACAGGGCCCTACAATGAGCAGTTCTTC
CSVVPGTGPYNEQFF
>NA|NA|TRBJ2-5|TRBV6-6|13
TGTGCCAGCAGTTGGACGGGGAAAGAGACCCAGTACTTC
CASSWTGKETQYF
>NA|NA|TRBJ2-2|TRBV9|15
TGTGCCAGCAGCGTAGCTCCGGACAGAAACGGGGAGCTGTTTTTT
CASSVAPDRNGELFF
>NA|NA|TRBJ2-3|TRBV6-2/TRBV6-3|14
TGTGCCAGCAGTTACAGCGTAGTCACAGATACGCAGTATTTT
CASSYSVVTDTQYF
>NA|NA|TRBJ1-5|TRBV2|14
TGTGCCAGCAGTGAATCAGGGCCAAGCAGGCCCCAGCATTTT
CASSESGPSRPQHF
>NA|NA|TRBJ2-7|TRBV20-1|11
TGCAGTGCTAGAGCAGACTACGAGCAGTACTTC
CSARADYEQYF
>NA|TRBD1|TRBJ1-1|TRBV6-5|13
TGTGCCAGCAGAGCACAGGGGGGCACTGAAGCTTTCTTT
CASRAQGGTEAFF
>once|TRBD1|TRBJ1-4|TRBV19|13
TGTGCCACCCGGGACAGGGAATTTGAAAAACTGTTTTTT
CATRDREFEKLFF
>NA|NA|TRBJ2-2|TRBV30|16
TGTGCCTGGAAACGGGGCCCGGCAGGAGGGGCCGGGGAGCTGTTTTTT
CAWKRGPAGGAGELFF
>NA|NA|TRBJ1-3|TRBV7-6|15
TGTGCCAGCAGCTTGGAAGGGGTGTATGGAAACACCATATATTTT
CASSLEGVYGNTIYF
>NA|TRBD2|TRBJ2-7|TRBV2|14
TGTGCCAGCATAAGGCGGGGGAGCTCCTACGAGCAGTACTTC
CASIRRGSSYEQYF
>NA|NA|TRBJ2-1|TRBV14|18
TGTGCCAGCAGCCAGAGAACCAGGGGGACTCAACATCGGGATGAGCAGTTCTTC
CASSQRTRGTQHRDEQFF
>NA|TRBD1|TRBJ1-2|TRBV9|14
TGTGCCAGCAGCGTAGAAAGGACAGGGAAGAGCTACACCTTC
CASSVERTGKSYTF
>NA|NA|TRBJ1-3|TRBV30|13
TGTGCCTGGATGGGGGGCTCTGGAAACACCATATATTTT
CAWMGGSGNTIYF
>NA|NA|TRBJ2-3|TRBV24-1|13
TGTGCCACCAGTGACCGGGACACAGATACGCAGTATTTT
CATSDRDTDTQYF
>NA|TRBD2|TRBJ2-5|TRBV6-5|13
TGTGCCAGCAGTCGGGGGGGCAGGGAGACCCAGTACTTC
CASSRGGRETQYF
>NA|NA|TRBJ1-2|TRBV18|15
TGTGCCAGCTCTCCCAGAGACAGTCCCGGTTATGGCTACACCTTC
CASSPRDSPGYGYTF
>NA|NA|TRBJ1-6|TRBV5-5|14
TGTGCCAGCAGCTTGGCGGGGGGAGGGTCACCCCTCCACTTT
CASSLAGGGSPLHF
>NA|TRBD1|TRBJ2-3|TRBV9|14
TGTGCCAGCAGCGTCAGACAGGGGGCAGATACGCAGTATTTT
CASSVRQGADTQYF
>NA|TRBD1|TRBJ1-1|TRBV2|15
TGTGCCAGCAGGGAACAGGGGGTATCGTTGACTGAAGCTTTCTTT
CASREQGVSLTEAFF
>NA|TRBD1|TRBJ2-5|TRBV5-6|15
TGTACCAGCAGCTTGGCTCGACAGGGAAAAGAGACCCAGTACTTC
CTSSLARQGKETQYF
>NA|TRBD1|TRBJ1-1|TRBV6-5|13
TGTGCCAGCAGCACTTCAGGGGGAACTGAAGCTTTCTTT
CASSTSGGTEAFF
>NA|NA|TRBJ1-3|TRBV2|15
TGTGCCAGCAGTGAATCGGGGTTGTCTGGAAACACCATATATTTT
CASSESGLSGNTIYF
>NA|TRBD2|TRBJ2-7|TRBV9|17
TGTGCCAGCAGCCCGGGACTAGCGGGGGAACCTCCCTACGAGCAGTACTTC
CASSPGLAGEPPYEQYF
>NA|NA|TRBJ2-5|TRBV10-3|12
TGTGCCATCAGTCAAACGGGGGAGACCCAGTACTTC
CAISQTGETQYF
>NA|NA|TRBJ2-5|TRBV11-2|17
TGTGCCAGCAGCTTAGATCTTTTGGGGGGGGGCAGGGAGACCCAGTACTTC
CASSLDLLGGGRETQYF
>NA|NA|TRBJ1-1|TRBV7-8|14
TGTGCCAGCAGCTTAGTACCGGGTTACACTGAAGCTTTCTTT
CASSLVPGYTEAFF
>few|TRBD2|TRBJ2-7|TRBV7-2|15
TGTGCCAGCAGCTTAGGATCTGTGCGGGGGTACGAGCAGTACTTC
CASSLGSVRGYEQYF
>NA|NA|TRBJ2-3|TRBV19|16
TGTGCCAGTAGTATAGATCTATGGGGGGAGACAGATACGCAGTATTTT
CASSIDLWGETDTQYF
>NA|TRBD1|TRBJ1-1|TRBV18|15
TGTGCCAGCTCACGAGACAGGGGGCAAGGCACTGAAGCTTTCTTT
CASSRDRGQGTEAFF
>few|TRBD2|TRBJ2-3|TRBV4-2|19
TGTGCCAGCAGCCAAGAACTAGCGGGGGGGCCCCCTAAGGCAGATACGCAGTATTTT
CASSQELAGGPPKADTQYF
>NA|NA|TRBJ2-4|TRBV4-3|12
TGCGCCAGCAGCCTTGGGACTAACATTCAGTACTTC
CASSLGTNIQYF